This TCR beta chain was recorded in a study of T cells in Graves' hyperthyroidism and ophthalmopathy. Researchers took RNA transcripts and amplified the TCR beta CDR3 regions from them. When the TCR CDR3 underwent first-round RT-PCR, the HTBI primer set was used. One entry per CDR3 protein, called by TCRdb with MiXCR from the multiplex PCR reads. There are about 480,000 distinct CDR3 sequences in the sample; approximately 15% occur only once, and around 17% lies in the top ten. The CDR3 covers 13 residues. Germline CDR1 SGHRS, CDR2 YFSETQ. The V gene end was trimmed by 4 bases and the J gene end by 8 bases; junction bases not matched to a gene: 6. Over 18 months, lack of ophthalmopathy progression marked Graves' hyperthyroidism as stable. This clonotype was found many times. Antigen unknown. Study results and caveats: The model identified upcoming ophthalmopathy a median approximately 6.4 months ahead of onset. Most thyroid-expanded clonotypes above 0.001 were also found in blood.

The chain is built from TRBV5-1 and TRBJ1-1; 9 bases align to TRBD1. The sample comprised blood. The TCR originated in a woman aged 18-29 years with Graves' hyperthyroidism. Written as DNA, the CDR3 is TGCGCCAGCAGCACCGGACAGGGGATCGAAGCTTTCTTT. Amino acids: CASSTGQGIEAFF.